This T cell receptor (beta chain) was identified during a study of T cell responses to AZD1222 COVID-19 vaccine. Points from the study as a whole: Spike-specific TCRs gained breadth and depth after people received two AZD1222 doses. Just 6 or 7 AZD1222 recipients were seropositive at baseline. Spike was spanned by vaccine-associated CD4 TCRs, which were dominant at 160-218 and 743-854.

V lost 4 bases and J 3 bases, leaving 9 bases between the germline ends. CDR3 length: 13 amino acids. CDR1 is SEHNR and CDR2 is FQNEAQ in the germline V gene (reference sequence). Concerning this clone itself: The target antigen is unknown.

TCRdb's copy holds only in-frame clones and misses some; the assay was immunoSEQ multiplex PCR. The table has tens of thousands of clones, 90% seen once; the top ten hold around 4%. This receptor was obtained from an adult in good health. The chain joins TRBV7-9 to TRBJ1-1, with a weak D call TRBD1 (5 bases). The specimen was peripheral blood, collected on day 0 of AZD1222 vaccination. The CDR3 region is CASSSDSYTEAFF. The CDR3 DNA follows: TGTGCCAGCAGCTCCGACAGCTACACTGAAGCTTTCTTT.